In this sample, the clone carrying this TCR beta chain turned up once. Germline V lookup: CDR1 SQVTM, CDR2 ANQGSEA. Trimming removed 4 bases at V and 1 base at J, with 10 bases between. The CDR3 runs 13 residues. The data originate from a study of radiation and T cells in renal cell carcinoma. On the study more broadly: Nephrectomy followed 15 Gy stereotactic body radiation by 4 weeks.

The method was immunoSEQ multiplex PCR; TCRdb's version includes in-frame clones alone and lacks a portion of them. The data show 100,000 to 150,000 clones, 85% to 90% seen once. Time point described: blood 2 weeks post-SBRT. Described treatment: 15 Gy SBRT to primary tumor, nephrectomy 4 weeks later. This specimen consisted of blood, obtained from a patient whose treatment included radiotherapy and nephrectomy. V is TRBV29-1 and J is TRBJ2-5; possible D gene TRBD2, 5 bases. The clonotype comes from a woman in her sixties or seventies with renal cell carcinoma. CDR3 sequence: CSVGEGSQETQYF. The CDR3 DNA reads as TGCAGCGTTGGAGAGGGATCCCAAGAGACCCAGTACTTC. Full variable domain (outside the CDR3, taken from reference TRBV29-1 and TRBJ2-5): SAVISQKPSRDICQRGTSLTIQCQVDSQVTMMFWYRQQPGQSLTLIATANQGSEATYESGFVIDKFPISRPNLTFSTLTVSNMSPEDSSIYLCSVGEGSQETQYFGPGTRLLVL.